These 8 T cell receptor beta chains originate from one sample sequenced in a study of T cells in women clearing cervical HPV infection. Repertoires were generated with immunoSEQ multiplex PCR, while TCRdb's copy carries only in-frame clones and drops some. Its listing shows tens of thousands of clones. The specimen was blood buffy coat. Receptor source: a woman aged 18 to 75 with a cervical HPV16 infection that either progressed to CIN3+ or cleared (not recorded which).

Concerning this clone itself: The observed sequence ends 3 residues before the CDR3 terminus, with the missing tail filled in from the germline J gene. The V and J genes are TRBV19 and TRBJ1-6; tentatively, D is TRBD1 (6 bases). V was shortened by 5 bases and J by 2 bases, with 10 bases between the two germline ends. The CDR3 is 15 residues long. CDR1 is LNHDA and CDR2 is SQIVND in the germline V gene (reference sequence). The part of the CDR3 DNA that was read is TGTGCCAGTAGTCTACAGGGAGCCTATAATTCACCC. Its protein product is CASSLQGAYNSP. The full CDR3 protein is CASSLQGAYNSPLHF.

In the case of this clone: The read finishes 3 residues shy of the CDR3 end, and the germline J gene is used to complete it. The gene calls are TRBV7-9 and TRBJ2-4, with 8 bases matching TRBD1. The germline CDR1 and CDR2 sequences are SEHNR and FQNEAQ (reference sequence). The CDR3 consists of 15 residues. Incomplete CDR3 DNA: TGTGCCAGCAGCTTAGCGCCAGGGGGCAACTATGGT. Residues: CASSLAPGGNYG. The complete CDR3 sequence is CASSLAPGGNYGQYF. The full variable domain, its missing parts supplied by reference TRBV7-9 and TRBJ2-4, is DTGVSQNPRHKITKRGQNVTFRCDPISEHNRLYWYRQTLGQGPEFLTYFQNEAQLEKSRLLSDRFSAERPKGSFSTLEIQRTEQGDSAMYLCASSLAPGGNYGQYFGAGTRLSVL.

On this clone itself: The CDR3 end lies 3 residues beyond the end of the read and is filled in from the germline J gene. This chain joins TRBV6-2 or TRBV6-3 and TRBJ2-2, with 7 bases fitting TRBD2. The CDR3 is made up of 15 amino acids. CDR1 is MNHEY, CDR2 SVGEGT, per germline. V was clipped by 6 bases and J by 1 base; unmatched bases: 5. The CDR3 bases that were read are TGTGCCAGCAGGGGAGCGGGGAGGAACACCGGGGAG. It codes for CASRGAGRNTGE. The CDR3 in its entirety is CASRGAGRNTGELFF.

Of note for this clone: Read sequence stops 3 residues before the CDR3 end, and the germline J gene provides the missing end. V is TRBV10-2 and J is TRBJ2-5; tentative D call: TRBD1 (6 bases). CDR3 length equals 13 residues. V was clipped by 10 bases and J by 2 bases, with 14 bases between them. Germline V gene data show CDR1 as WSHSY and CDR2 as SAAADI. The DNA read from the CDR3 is TGCGCCACCACCGGGACATATCAAGAGACC. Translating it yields CATTGTYQET. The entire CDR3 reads CATTGTYQETQYF.

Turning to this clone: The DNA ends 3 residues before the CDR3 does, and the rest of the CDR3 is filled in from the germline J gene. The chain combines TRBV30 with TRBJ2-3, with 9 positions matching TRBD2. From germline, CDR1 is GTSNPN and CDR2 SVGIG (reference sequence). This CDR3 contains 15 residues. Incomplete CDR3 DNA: TGTGCCTCCTCAAGGCGGGGGGGCCCCAATCAGCCG. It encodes CASSRRGGPNQP. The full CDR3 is CASSRRGGPNQPQYF.

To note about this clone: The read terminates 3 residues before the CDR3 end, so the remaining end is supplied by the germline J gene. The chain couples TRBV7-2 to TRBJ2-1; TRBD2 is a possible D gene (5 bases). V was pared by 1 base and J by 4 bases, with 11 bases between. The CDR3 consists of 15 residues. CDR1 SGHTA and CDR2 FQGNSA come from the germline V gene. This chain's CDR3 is CASSLVAGQYNEQFF. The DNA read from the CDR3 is TGTGCCAGCAGCTTAGTTGCGGGCCAGTACAATGAG.

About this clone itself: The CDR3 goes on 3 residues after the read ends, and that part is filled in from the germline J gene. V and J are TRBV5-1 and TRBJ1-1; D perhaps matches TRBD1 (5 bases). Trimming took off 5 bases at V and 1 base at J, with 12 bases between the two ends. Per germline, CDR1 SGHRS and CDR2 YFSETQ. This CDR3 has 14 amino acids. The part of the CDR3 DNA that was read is TGCGCCAGCAGTTCCGATGACAGGAACACTGAA. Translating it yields CASSSDDRNTE. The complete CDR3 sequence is CASSSDDRNTEAFF.

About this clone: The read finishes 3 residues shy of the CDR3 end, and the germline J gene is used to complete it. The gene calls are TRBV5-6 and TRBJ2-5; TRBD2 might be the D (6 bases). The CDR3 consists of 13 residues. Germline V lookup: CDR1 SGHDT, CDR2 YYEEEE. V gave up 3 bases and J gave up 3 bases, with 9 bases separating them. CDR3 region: CASSSGLEETQYF. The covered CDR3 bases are TGTGCCAGCAGCTCGGGACTTGAAGAGACC. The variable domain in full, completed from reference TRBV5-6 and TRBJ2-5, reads DAGVTQSPTHLIKTRGQQVTLRCSPKSGHDTVSWYQQALGQGPQFIFQYYEEEERQRGNFPDRFSGHQFPNYSSELNVNALLLGDSALYLCASSSGLEETQYFGPGTRLLVL.